The clone carrying this T cell receptor (beta chain) was recorded a few times. Its antigen remains unidentified. The sample contains more than one DNA sequence encoding this CDR3. The CDR3 runs to 13 residues. The V and J ends lost 0 bases and 1 base respectively, with 3 bases between them. Germline V gene sequence: CDR1 MNHEY, CDR2 SVGAGI. These data belong to a study of OX40 agonist ivuxolimab in advanced cancers. Study context: Allowance was made for prior anti-PD-1, anti-PD-L1 or anti-CTLA-4 therapy, and approximately 40% had some.

Clones were sequenced by immunoSEQ multiplex PCR, and TCRdb holds only the in-frame ones, with some missing. The sample has some 81,000 clones; 87% are singletons. Overall study results and limits: Antigen targets of the expanded peripheral T cells went undetermined. Some nonresponders also had low normalized T-cell clonal expansion.

This chain links TRBV6-5 with TRBJ1-1; D unclear. This clonotype was obtained from an adult with an advanced solid tumor such as melanoma, head and neck, liver or kidney cancer. Sample: CD4+ or CD8+ T cells sorted from blood, taken in a trial of the OX40 agonist ivuxolimab. CDR3 region: CASSYSRNTEAFF. The CDR3 DNA reads as TGTGCCAGCAGTTACTCTCGGAACACTGAAGCTTTCTTT.